The entry below describes one T cell receptor (beta chain). The antigen is unknown. The study made its TCR cDNA through 5'RACE template switching. That step introduced a universal primer site along with UMIs. A single record per CDR3 protein comes from TCRdb applying MiXCR to the 5' RACE reads. The sample lists some 390,000 distinct CDR3 sequences, over 15% occurring once. This specimen comes from a study of T cells after yellow fever vaccination. Study-wide findings and caveats: After the booster, 96% of CD4 and 75% to 90% of CD8 primary-response clones were re-detected.

Per the germline V gene, CDR1 is SGHRS and CDR2 is YFSETQ. Trimming took 0 bases from V and 2 from J, leaving 9 bases between them. This CDR3 has 15 amino acids. This chain joins TRBV5-1 and TRBJ1-5, with D possibly TRBD1 on 5 matching bases. The TCR comes from a man aged 18 to 29 who received the YFV17D yellow fever vaccine. Material: PBMCs, obtained before the yellow fever booster vaccination. The CDR3 DNA reads TGCGCCAGCAGCTTGGGGGACGGAGGCAATCAGCCCCAGCATTTT. Translation: CASSLGDGGNQPQHF.